This TCR beta chain was obtained from a study of T cell responses to AZD1222 COVID-19 vaccine. The V gene's germline CDR1 is SGDLS and CDR2 YYNGEE. CDR3 size: 16 residues. V was shortened by 0 bases and J by 2 bases, with 12 bases between the two germline ends. Some clones are missing from TCRdb's copy, which holds only in-frame ones; the method was immunoSEQ multiplex PCR. This table has approximately 140,000 clones, nearly 90% appearing once. Only a few counts were recorded for this clone. Source: peripheral blood, taken on day 0 of AZD1222 vaccination. This TCR came from an adult in good health. This chain uses TRBV9 with TRBJ1-3; D is perhaps TRBD1 (6 bases). CDR3 nucleotide sequence: TGTGCCAGCAGCGTAGTTGGCGGGGGCGCTGGAAACACCATATATTTT. This codes for CASSVVGGGAGNTIYF.